This T cell receptor (beta chain) emerged from a study of T cell responses to AZD1222 COVID-19 vaccine. Study outcomes and limitations: Females outnumbered males among donors, who were mostly white British; clonal diversity was possibly underestimated. Spike-specific TCR breadth and depth went up after people got two AZD1222 doses.

Regarding this clone: What it binds is unknown.

The germline CDR1 and CDR2 sequences are LNHDA and SQIVND (reference sequence). The V end was cut by 2 bases, the J end by 4 bases, with 8 bases between. The length of the CDR3 is 14 residues. Generated by immunoSEQ multiplex PCR, the TCRdb table keeps only in-frame clones and is missing some. The profile shows 140,000 or so clones, 90% to 95% of them singletons. The material sequenced was peripheral blood, taken after recovery from COVID-19. This sequence joins TRBV19 and TRBJ2-2, with D possibly TRBD2 on 5 matching bases. This TCR came from an adult who had recovered from COVID-19. The CDR3 loop reads CASSIKGATGELFF. Here the CDR3 DNA reads TGTGCCAGTAGTATAAAGGGAGCCACCGGGGAGCTGTTTTTT.